Sequencing of this TCR beta chain was carried out in a study of neurological immune-mediated disorders. Unsorted libraries came from 2 million PBMCs stored at -80 °C. This clonotype was seen at least ten times. The making of cDNA relied on 5'RACE with 10-nucleotide random UMIs. MiXCR, run by TCRdb on the 5' RACE reads, gives a single entry per CDR3 protein. The table records under 80,000 distinct CDR3 sequences, around 4.7% of them present only once. CDR3 length: 13 amino acids. V was clipped by 3 bases and J by 11 bases, with 19 bases between them. From germline, CDR1 is DFQATT and CDR2 SNEGSKA (reference sequence).

The clonotype originates from a woman aged 50 to 60 with multiple sclerosis. Sequencing used PBMCs. The gene calls are TRBV20-1 and TRBJ1-1; possible D gene TRBD1, 5 bases. This chain's CDR3 is CSARDGTLNMAFF. The CDR3 DNA is TGCAGTGCTAGGGACGGGACTTTGAACATGGCTTTCTTT.